This T cell receptor (beta chain) was recovered during a study of blood T cell repertoires in COVID-19 (dated by TCRdb to about 2020). In terms of the full investigation: Collaborator samples came from the United States, Italy and Spain and covered acute and convalescent phases of COVID-19. The repertoires were made available in a free public database intended to serve as a resource for research on the immune response to SARS-CoV-2. Where available, HLA class I and class II types were obtained from metadata supplied by the sample provider rather than from assay-based typing. A de-identified subject ID, COVID-19 status, age in years and sex were almost always included in the sample metadata. The material from the prospective study consisted of cDNA or gDNA derived from T cells, B-cell-depleted T cells, or PBMCs. The samples were drawn from the first 160 participants of the ongoing ImmuneRACE study and from 950 to 1,500 subjects provided by 6 global collaborators. Deeply sampled blood TCRbeta repertoires from subjects exposed to, actively infected with, or recovered from COVID-19 were included in the dataset.

A word on this clone: This receptor's antigen is unknown. Base qualities were left out, and no much larger clone turns up one base away.

The CDR3 sequence holds 14 residues, the cysteine and phenylalanine included. Only the CDR3 DNA is retained, 42 bases long and in frame from the first base. Reading the germline V gene (reference sequence) gives CDR1 LGHDT and CDR2 YNNKEL. V drops 3 bases and J drops 3 bases, leaving 9 bases in between. Participants in the prospective study were aged roughly 18 to 95 years, lived in about two dozen United States geographic areas, and enrolled through a virtual design. Cohort assignment in the prospective study relied on participant-reported clinical history from a screening survey and a study questionnaire. In the prospective study, whole blood, serum and a nasopharyngeal or oropharyngeal swab were collected from each participant by mobile phlebotomists. Over a roughly 2-month period, participants in the prospective study had the option of providing additional blood draws and questionnaires. Before DNA extraction, prospective study blood samples were shipped either frozen or at room temperature.

The immunoSEQ Assay, a bias-controlled multiplex PCR, was used to amplify TCRbeta CDR3 regions from genomic DNA. As for the authors' bioinformatics: The number of nucleated cells in each sample was estimated from the amplification of reference gene primers within the assay. To quantify the absolute abundance of each unique TCRbeta CDR3 rearrangement, sequence reads were collapsed and filtered. Productive Simpson clonality was computed per sample as the square root of Simpson's diversity index over productive rearrangements. This immuneACCESS table, as held by TCRdb, lists in-frame sequences with V and J called but not all clones. Of the missing ones, under half trace to an unresolved V gene in checked studies; the others have no known cause. For V, J and clone size, that table is used; D and trimming come from the DNA. The sample records approximately 180,000 clones, more than 75% of which are singletons. The ten most abundant clones make up about a sixth of the sample.

Findings and caveats that apply to the study as a whole: How much clinical and demographic metadata was included differed by source and by participant, and the metadata was provided uncurated.

Recombination linked TRBV3-1 (or the pseudogene TRBV3-2) to TRBJ1-3, and TRBD1 may be the D gene, going by 6 matching bases. This clonotype originated in a woman aged 50 to 60 with acute COVID-19. Material: PBMCs or T cells enriched from blood (not recorded which). The CDR3 here reads CASSHRGLGNTIYF. The nucleotide sequence reads TGTGCCAGCAGCCACAGGGGCCTTGGAAACACCATATATTTT.